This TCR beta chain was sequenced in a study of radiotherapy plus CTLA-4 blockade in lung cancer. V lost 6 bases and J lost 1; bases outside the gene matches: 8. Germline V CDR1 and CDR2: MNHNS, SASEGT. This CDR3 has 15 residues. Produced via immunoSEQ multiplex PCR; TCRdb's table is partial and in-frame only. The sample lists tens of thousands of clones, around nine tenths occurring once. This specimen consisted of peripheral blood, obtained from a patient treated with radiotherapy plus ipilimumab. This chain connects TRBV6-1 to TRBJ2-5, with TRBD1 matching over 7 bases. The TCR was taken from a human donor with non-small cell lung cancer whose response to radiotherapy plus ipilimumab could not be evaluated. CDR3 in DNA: TGTGCCAGCAGCCGAGGGACAGCGCGCCAAGAGACCCAGTACTTC. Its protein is CASSRGTARQETQYF.